This TCR beta chain was profiled in a study of CD8 T cells in Susac syndrome. Random hexamers were used to reverse transcribe about 0.45 to 1 ug of RNA. MiXCR, applied by TCRdb to the immunoSEQ multiplex PCR reads, yields one record per CDR3 protein. This table has around 160,000 distinct CDR3 sequences, just over 90% appearing once. The CDR3 has 14 amino acids. Between the trimmed V and J ends, which lost 7 bases and 4 bases, there was a span of 14 bases. The genes are TRBV12-3 or TRBV12-4 and TRBJ2-1; the D gene is possibly TRBD1 (5 bases). Source material: CD4+ T cells from PBMCs. This clonotype was obtained from a human donor in good health. CDR3 sequence (DNA): TGTGCCAGCACTCCACTGGACACATACAATGAGCAGTTCTTC. This gives the protein CASTPLDTYNEQFF.